The entry below describes one T cell receptor beta chain. CDR1 and CDR2 from the germline V gene are SQVTM and ANQGSEA. The CDR3 loop spans 16 amino acids. The V and J ends lost 3 bases and 1 base respectively, with 18 bases between them. This specimen comes from a study of blood T cell repertoires in COVID-19. Study in general: The origin of the acute and convalescent COVID-19 samples was the United States, Italy and Spain. PBMCs, B-cell-depleted T cells, or T cells were the source of the cDNA or gDNA that made up the material.

Original methodology: For nucleated cells, counts were estimated from reference gene primer amplification. The method was immunoSEQ multiplex PCR; TCRdb's version includes in-frame clones alone and lacks a portion of them. V and J calls and clone size are copied from that table; D and trimming were computed from the DNA. The sample shows 150,000 to 200,000 clones, 86% of them seen only once. What was sequenced was peripheral blood. This chain uses TRBV29-1 with TRBJ1-2; no definite D call. The TCR sequence derives from a man in his late teens or twenties with acute or convalescent COVID-19. The CDR3: CSVEKYGGEDNYGYTF. In DNA form, the CDR3 reads TGCAGCGTTGAGAAGTACGGCGGGGAAGATAACTATGGCTACACCTTC.